This T cell receptor beta chain derives from a study of T cell responses to AZD1222 COVID-19 vaccine. Overall study findings and caveats: Repertoires were collected only later (after the peak T cell response had occurred).

Concerning this clone: Antigen unknown.

V lost 3 bases and J 10 bases, leaving 13 bases between the germline ends. Germline CDR1 and CDR2: SNHLY and FYNNEI. There are 14 residues in the CDR3. Repertoires were generated with immunoSEQ multiplex PCR, while TCRdb's copy carries only in-frame clones and drops some. The sample lists more than 60,000 clones; about 80% were seen once. The chain carries TRBV2 and TRBJ1-6; D remains unclear. This clonotype was sampled from an adult who received the AZD1222 COVID-19 vaccine. This material consisted of peripheral blood, taken 28 days after the second AZD1222 dose. CDR3 sequence reads: CASSDRRSWSPLHF. The CDR3 DNA sequence: TGTGCCAGCAGTGACCGTCGCTCCTGGTCACCCCTCCACTTT.